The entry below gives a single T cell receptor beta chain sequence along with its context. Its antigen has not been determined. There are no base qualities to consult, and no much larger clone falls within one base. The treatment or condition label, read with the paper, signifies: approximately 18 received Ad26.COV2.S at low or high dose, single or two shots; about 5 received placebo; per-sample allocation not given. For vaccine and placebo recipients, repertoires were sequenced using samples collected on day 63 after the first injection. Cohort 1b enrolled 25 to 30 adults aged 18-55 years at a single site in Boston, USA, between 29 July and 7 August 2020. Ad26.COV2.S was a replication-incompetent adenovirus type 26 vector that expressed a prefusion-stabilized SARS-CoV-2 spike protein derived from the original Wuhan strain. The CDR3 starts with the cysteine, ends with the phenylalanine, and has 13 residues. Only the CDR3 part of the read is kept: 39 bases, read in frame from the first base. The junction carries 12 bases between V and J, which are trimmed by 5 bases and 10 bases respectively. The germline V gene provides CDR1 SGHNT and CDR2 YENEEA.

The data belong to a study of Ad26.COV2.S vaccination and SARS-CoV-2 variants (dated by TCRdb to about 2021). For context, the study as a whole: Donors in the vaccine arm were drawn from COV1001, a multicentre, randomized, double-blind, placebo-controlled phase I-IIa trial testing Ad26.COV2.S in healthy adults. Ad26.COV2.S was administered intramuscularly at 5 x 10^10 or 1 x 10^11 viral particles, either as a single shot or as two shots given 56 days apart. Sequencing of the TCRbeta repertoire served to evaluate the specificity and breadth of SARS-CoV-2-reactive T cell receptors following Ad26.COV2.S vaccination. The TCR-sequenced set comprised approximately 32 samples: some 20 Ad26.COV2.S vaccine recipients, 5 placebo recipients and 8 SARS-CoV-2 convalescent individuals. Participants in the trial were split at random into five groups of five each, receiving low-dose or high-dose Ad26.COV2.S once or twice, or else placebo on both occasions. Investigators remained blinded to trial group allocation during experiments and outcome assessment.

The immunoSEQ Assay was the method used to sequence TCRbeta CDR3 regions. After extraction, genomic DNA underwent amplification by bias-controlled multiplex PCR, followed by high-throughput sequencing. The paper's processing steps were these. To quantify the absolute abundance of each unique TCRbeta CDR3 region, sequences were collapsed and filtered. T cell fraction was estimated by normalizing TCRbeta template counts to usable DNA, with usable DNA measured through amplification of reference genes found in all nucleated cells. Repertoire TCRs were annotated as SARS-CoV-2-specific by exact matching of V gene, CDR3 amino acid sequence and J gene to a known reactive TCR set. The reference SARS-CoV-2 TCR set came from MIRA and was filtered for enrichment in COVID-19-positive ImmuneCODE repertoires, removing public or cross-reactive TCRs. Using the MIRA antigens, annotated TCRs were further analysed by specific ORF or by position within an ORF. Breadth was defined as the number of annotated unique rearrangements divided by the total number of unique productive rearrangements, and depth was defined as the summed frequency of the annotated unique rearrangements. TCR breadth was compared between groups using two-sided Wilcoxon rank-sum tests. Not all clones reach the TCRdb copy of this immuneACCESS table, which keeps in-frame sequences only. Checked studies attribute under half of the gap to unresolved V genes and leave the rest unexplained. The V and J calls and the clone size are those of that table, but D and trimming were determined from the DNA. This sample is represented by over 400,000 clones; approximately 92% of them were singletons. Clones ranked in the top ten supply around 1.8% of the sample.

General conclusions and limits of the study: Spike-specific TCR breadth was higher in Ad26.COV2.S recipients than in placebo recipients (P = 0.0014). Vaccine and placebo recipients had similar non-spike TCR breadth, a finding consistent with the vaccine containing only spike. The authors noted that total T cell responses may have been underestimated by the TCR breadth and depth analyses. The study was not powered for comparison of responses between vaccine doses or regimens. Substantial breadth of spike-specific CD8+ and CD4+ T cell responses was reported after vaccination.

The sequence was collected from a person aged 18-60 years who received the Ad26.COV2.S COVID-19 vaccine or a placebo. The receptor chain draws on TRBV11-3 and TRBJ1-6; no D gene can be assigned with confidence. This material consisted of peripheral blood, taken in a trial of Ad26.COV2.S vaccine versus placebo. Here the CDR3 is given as CASSKREGSPLHF. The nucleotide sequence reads TGTGCCAGCAGCAAGAGGGAGGGATCACCCCTCCACTTT.